This T cell receptor beta chain was sequenced during a study of blood T cell repertoires in COVID-19. Profiled with immunoSEQ multiplex PCR; TCRdb holds only in-frame clones, not every one. The table includes around 84,000 clones, 75% to 85% detected once. The germline V and J ends were trimmed by 5 bases and 8 bases, with 15 bases remaining between them. CDR1 is LNHDA and CDR2 is SQIVND in the germline V gene (reference sequence). The CDR3 consists of 14 residues. This clone was counted at least ten times. The source material was peripheral blood. The chain combines TRBV19 with TRBJ1-4; D uncertain. The TCR originated in a man between 60 and 75 years old with COVID-19, enrolled during active disease. Here the CDR3 reads CASSRAGEEEKLFF. CDR3 nucleotides: TGTGCCAGTAGTCGCGCCGGGGAGGAAGAAAAACTGTTTTTT. The whole variable domain, remainder taken from reference TRBV19 and TRBJ1-4, is DGGITQSPKYLFRKEGQNVTLSCEQNLNHDAMYWYRQDPGQGLRLIYYSQIVNDFQKGDIAEGYSVSREKKESFPLTVTSAQKNPTAFYLCASSRAGEEEKLFFGSGTQLSVL.